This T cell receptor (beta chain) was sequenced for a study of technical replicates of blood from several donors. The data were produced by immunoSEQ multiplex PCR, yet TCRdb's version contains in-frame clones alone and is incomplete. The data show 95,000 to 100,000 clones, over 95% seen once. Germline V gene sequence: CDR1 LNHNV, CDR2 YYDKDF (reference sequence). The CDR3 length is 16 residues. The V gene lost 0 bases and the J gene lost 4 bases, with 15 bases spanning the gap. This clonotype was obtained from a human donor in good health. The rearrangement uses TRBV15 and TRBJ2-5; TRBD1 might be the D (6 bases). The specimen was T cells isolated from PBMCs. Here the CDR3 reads CATSRDLWDKRETQYF. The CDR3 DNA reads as TGTGCCACCAGCAGAGACCTATGGGACAAGCGAGAGACCCAGTACTTC.